The clone carrying this T cell receptor (beta chain) appeared many times. Generated by immunoSEQ multiplex PCR, the TCRdb table keeps only in-frame clones and is missing some. The sample lists about 1.1 million clones, approximately 80% occurring once. Losses at the gene ends were 5 bases for V and 3 bases for J; bases not matched to a gene: 3. The CDR3 consists of 13 residues. Germline CDR1 and CDR2: SGHTA and FQGTGA. Free of recent acute infections or vaccinations, the donors were healthy HIV-negative adults. This sample was taken from a study of shared clonotypes between healthy human individuals. The sequencing input was memory CD4+ T cells from PBMCs. This sample's subset: CD45RA-negative fraction. The chain couples TRBV7-3 to TRBJ2-7, with 8 bases identical to TRBD2. This sequence was found in a man younger than 30 in good health. Some clones in this sample may be carry-over from other donors' samples. The CDR3: CASSPLAVYEQYF. For the CDR3, the DNA is TGTGCCAGCAGCCCACTAGCGGTCTACGAGCAGTACTTC.